This T cell receptor beta chain was retrieved from a study of cytomegalovirus exposure and HLA in healthy donors. Across the study: A preliminary data release comprised roughly 80 million unique TCRs obtained from HLA-typed donors.

As for this clone: The antigen is not known.

The study, taken as a whole, reports: When the data were analyzed later, several of the most significant clusters appeared to be linked to common viral pathogens. Some V segments (TRBV6-2 and TRBV6-3 among them) were excluded as indistinguishable.

Primers for the PCR totalled 60 Vbeta and 13 Jbeta. This table comes from immunoSEQ multiplex PCR, and its TCRdb copy is limited to in-frame clones, with some not included. The sample holds 250,000 to 350,000 clones, 75% to 90% seen once. V lost 2 bases and J lost 0; bases outside the gene matches: 3. This CDR3 has 15 amino acids. The germline V gene has CDR1 KGHSH and CDR2 LQKENI. The sample comprised PBMCs. The sequence came from a girl under 10 years old in good health and CMV-seronegative. The J gene is TRBJ1-2, the V gene TRBV18; 7 positions agree with TRBD1. The CDR3 DNA reads TGTGCCAGCTCACCATTGGGACAGACTAACTATGGCTACACCTTC. Its translation is CASSPLGQTNYGYTF. The variable domain in full, completed from reference TRBV18 and TRBJ1-2, reads NAGVMQNPRHLVRRRGQEARLRCSPMKGHSHVYWYRQLPEEGLKFMVYLQKENIIDESGMPKERFSAEFPKEGPSILRIQQVVRGDSAAYFCASSPLGQTNYGYTFGSGTRLTVV.